Each of the 16 T cell receptor beta chains below was sequenced from the same sample in a study of blood T cell repertoires in COVID-19. The method was immunoSEQ multiplex PCR; TCRdb's version includes in-frame clones alone and lacks a portion of them. This sample has some 70,000 clones, with 88% found just once. The sequenced sample was peripheral blood. These receptors originate from a human donor in a cohort sampled during active COVID-19.

This clone was seen a few times. This chain connects TRBV5-1 to TRBJ1-6; the D is unclear. Deletions cut 0 bases from V and 3 bases from J, with 7 bases between. This CDR3 spans 15 amino acids. Germline CDR1 SGHRS, CDR2 YFSETQ. The CDR3 region is CASSLGGYYNSPLHF. As DNA, the CDR3 is TGCGCCAGCAGCTTGGGAGGGTACTATAATTCACCCCTCCACTTT. Combining the CDR3 with reference TRBV5-1 and TRBJ1-6 gives the whole variable domain KAGVTQTPRYLIKTRGQQVTLSCSPISGHRSVSWYQQTPGQGLQFLFEYFSETQRNKGNFPGRFSGRQFSNSRSEMNVSTLELGDSALYLCASSLGGYYNSPLHFGNGTRLTVT.

This clone has only a few counts. V gene TRBV5-1 combines with J gene TRBJ2-1; 13 positions match TRBD2. Looked up from germline, CDR1 is SGHRS and CDR2 is YFSETQ. This CDR3 has 16 residues. After removal of 0 bases from V and 14 bases from J, the junction contained 11 bases not matched to a gene. The CDR3 nucleotides read TGCGCCAGCAGCTTGGATCAACGGACTAGCGGGGGAGTGGAGTTCTTC. Its protein is CASSLDQRTSGGVEFF.

This clone has just one count. The chain recombines TRBV29-1 with TRBJ1-1, with TRBD1 identical over 7 bases. Per germline, CDR1 SQVTM and CDR2 ANQGSEA. This CDR3 is 12 amino acids long. Losses at the gene ends were 7 bases for V and 4 bases for J; bases not matched to a gene: 6. CDR3 coding DNA: TGCAGCGCCTACAGGGGAGCCACTGAAGCTTTCTTT. Translated: CSAYRGATEAFF.

The chain uses TRBV5-4 and TRBJ2-3; D is unresolved. Germline assignment: CDR1 SGHNT and CDR2 YYREEE (reference sequence). There are 15 residues in the CDR3. V lost 3 bases to trimming and J lost 1 base, with 12 bases between them. This chain's CDR3 is CASSYDSLGTDTQYF. The CDR3 DNA is TGTGCCAGCAGCTACGACTCTCTCGGCACAGATACGCAGTATTTT.

The V call is TRBV28, the J call TRBJ1-3; 7 positions match TRBD1. This CDR3 has 15 amino acids. With V trimmed by 5 bases and J by 0 bases, 4 bases remained unmatched. Germline loops: CDR1 MDHEN, CDR2 SYDVKM. CDR3: CASSHRGLSGNTIYF. CDR3 nucleotides: TGTGCCAGCAGTCACAGGGGCCTCTCTGGAAACACCATATATTTT.

V usage is TRBV6-5 and J usage is TRBJ2-5; possible D gene TRBD1, 5 bases. The germline CDR1 and CDR2 sequences are MNHEY and SVGAGI. V lost 4 bases and J 1 base, leaving 10 bases between the germline ends. CDR3 size: 14 residues. CDR3 residues: CASSSDSLQETQYF. The CDR3 region has the DNA TGTGCCAGCAGTTCCGACAGCCTCCAAGAGACCCAGTACTTC.

The CDR3 is CASRVGEQDPYNEQFF. The CDR3 DNA sequence: TGTGCCAGCAGGGTCGGGGAACAAGACCCCTACAATGAGCAGTTCTTC. The rearrangement uses TRBV21-1 and TRBJ2-1; the table's D gene call, TRBD2, was not cross checked with the DNA. TRBV21-1 is shown as a pseudogene. CDR3 length: 16 residues.

This rearrangement joins TRBV5-1 to TRBJ1-4; 7 bases are a match to TRBD1. V gave up 4 bases and J gave up 8 bases; unmatched junction bases: 11. Germline values: CDR1 SGHRS, CDR2 YFSETQ. The CDR3 loop spans 15 amino acids. CDR3 nucleotide sequence: TGCGCCAGCAGCCCTACAGGGGTTAGGGAAGAAAAACTGTTTTTT. Its translation: CASSPTGVREEKLFF.

The J gene is TRBJ2-1, the V gene TRBV19, with D maybe TRBD2 (6 bases). Between the trimmed V and J ends, which lost 6 bases and 12 bases, there was a span of 15 bases. Germline CDR1 LNHDA, CDR2 SQIVND (reference sequence). The CDR3 covers 12 residues. This chain's CDR3 is CASSPAGTSQFF. As DNA, the CDR3 is TGTGCCAGTAGCCCTGCCGGGACTTCGCAGTTCTTC.

The V gene is TRBV7-9, the J gene TRBJ2-5; D remains ambiguous. V was trimmed by 2 bases and J by 5 bases, leaving 12 bases between them. Germline loops: CDR1 SEHNR, CDR2 FQNEAQ (reference sequence). CDR3 length: 14 amino acids. The CDR3 sequence: CASSLPNTEETQYF. CDR3 nucleotide sequence: TGTGCCAGCAGCTTACCCAATACTGAGGAGACCCAGTACTTC.

The chain carries TRBV5-5 and TRBJ1-4, with TRBD1 as a possible D gene (5 bases). CDR3 length: 15 residues. V lost 4 bases to trimming and J lost 5 bases, with 15 bases between them. Germline values: CDR1 SGHKS, CDR2 YYEKEE (reference sequence). CDR3 in amino acids: CASSRMQGPNEKLFF. The CDR3 DNA reads as TGTGCCAGCAGCCGGATGCAGGGCCCAAATGAAAAACTGTTTTTT.

The genes are TRBV9 and TRBJ2-2; 10 nucleotides match TRBD2. V was clipped by 2 bases and J by 7 bases; unmatched bases: 5. This CDR3 is built from 15 residues. CDR1 and CDR2 from the germline V gene are SGDLS and YYNGEE. This chain's CDR3 is CASSVSGGAVGELFF. As DNA, the CDR3 is TGTGCCAGCAGCGTCAGCGGGGGGGCCGTCGGGGAGCTGTTTTTT.

This clone has a handful of counts. Other DNA sequences in this sample translate to the same CDR3. V and J are TRBV5-1 and TRBJ1-2, with D perhaps matching TRBD1 (5 bases). This CDR3 contains 13 residues. Deletions cut 0 bases from V and 8 bases from J, with 11 bases between. Germline CDR1 SGHRS, CDR2 YFSETQ. DNA of the CDR3: TGCGCCAGCAGCTTGGAGGCGCGGGGGGGCTACACCTTC. It codes for CASSLEARGGYTF.

This chain links TRBV5-1 with TRBJ2-5; 7 bases align to TRBD2. The CDR3 has 16 residues. In germline, CDR1 is SGHRS, CDR2 YFSETQ. The V and J ends lost 0 bases and 5 bases, in that order; junction bases with no gene match: 10. The CDR3 sequence is CASSLASRAGVETQYF. CDR3 sequence (DNA): TGCGCCAGCAGCTTGGCTTCAAGGGCGGGAGTTGAGACCCAGTACTTC.

Only a few counts were recorded for this clone. The V and J genes are TRBV18 and TRBJ1-5; TRBD1 matches 8 bases. Trimming removed 2 bases from V and 6 bases from J; junction bases left unmatched: 0. Germline CDR1 is KGHSH and CDR2 is LQKENI. The CDR3 totals 13 residues. In nucleotides, the CDR3 is TGTGCCAGCTCACCAGACAGGGGTCAGCCCCAGCATTTT. Its protein product is CASSPDRGQPQHF.

This chain joins TRBV4-1 and TRBJ1-4; 7 bases align to TRBD1. The CDR3 length is 19 residues. The trim removed 2 bases at V and 0 bases at J, leaving 12 bases unmatched. Germline CDR1 is MGHRA and CDR2 is YSYEKL. This CDR3 is CASSQQPGQIKATNEKLFF. The CDR3 nucleotides read TGCGCCAGCAGCCAACAACCGGGACAGATAAAAGCAACTAATGAAAAACTGTTTTTT.